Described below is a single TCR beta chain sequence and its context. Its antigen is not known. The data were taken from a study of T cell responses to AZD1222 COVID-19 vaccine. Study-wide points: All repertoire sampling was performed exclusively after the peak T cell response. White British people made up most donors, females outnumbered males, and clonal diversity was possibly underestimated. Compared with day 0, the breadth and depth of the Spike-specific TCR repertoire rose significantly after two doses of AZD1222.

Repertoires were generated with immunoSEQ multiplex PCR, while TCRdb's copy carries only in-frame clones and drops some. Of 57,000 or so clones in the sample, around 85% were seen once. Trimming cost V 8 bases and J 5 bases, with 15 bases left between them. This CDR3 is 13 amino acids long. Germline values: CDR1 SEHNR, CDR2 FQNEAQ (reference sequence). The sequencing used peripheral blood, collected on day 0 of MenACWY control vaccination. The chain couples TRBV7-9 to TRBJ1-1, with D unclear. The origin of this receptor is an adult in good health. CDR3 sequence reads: CASSEGSRTEAFF. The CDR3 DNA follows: TGTGCCAGCTCTGAGGGCAGTAGGACTGAAGCTTTCTTT.